This T cell receptor (beta chain) was sequenced in a study of T cell responses to AZD1222 COVID-19 vaccine. Profiling relied on immunoSEQ multiplex PCR, and the TCRdb table lists in-frame clones only, not all of them. The repertoire has around 140,000 clones, just over 90% of them found once; the top ten carry 6.9%. V lost 6 bases, J lost 3 bases, and 14 bases lay in between. CDR1 MNHEY and CDR2 SVGAGI come from the germline V gene. The CDR3 is made up of 15 amino acids. This clone was seen a handful of times. The sequence was obtained from an adult in good health. V gene TRBV6-5 combines with J gene TRBJ2-2; TRBD1 is a possible D gene (5 bases). This specimen consisted of peripheral blood, obtained on day 0 of AZD1222 vaccination. CDR3 bases: TGTGCCAGCAGCAGGGAAGATTGGGACACCGGGGAGCTGTTTTTT. It yields the protein CASSREDWDTGELFF.